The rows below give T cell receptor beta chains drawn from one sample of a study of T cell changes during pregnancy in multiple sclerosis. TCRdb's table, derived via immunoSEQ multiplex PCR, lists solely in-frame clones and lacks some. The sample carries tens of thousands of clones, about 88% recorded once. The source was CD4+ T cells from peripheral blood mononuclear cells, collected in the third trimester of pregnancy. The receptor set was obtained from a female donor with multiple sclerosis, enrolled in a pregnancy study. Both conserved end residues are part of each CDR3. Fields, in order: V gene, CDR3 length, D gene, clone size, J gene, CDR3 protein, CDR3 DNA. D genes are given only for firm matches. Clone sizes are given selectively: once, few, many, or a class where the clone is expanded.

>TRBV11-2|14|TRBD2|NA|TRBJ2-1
CASSQREGRNEQFF
TGTGCCAGCAGCCAGCGGGAGGGCCGCAATGAGCAGTTCTTC
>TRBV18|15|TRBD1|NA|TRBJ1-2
CASSPYGRGDYGYTF
TGTGCCAGCTCACCTTATGGCAGGGGGGACTATGGCTACACCTTC
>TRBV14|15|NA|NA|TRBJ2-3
CASSQDLSRPGTQYF
TGTGCCAGCAGCCAAGATCTGTCCCGGCCCGGGACGCAGTATTTT
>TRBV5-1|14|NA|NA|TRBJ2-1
CASSLGSEFNEQFF
TGCGCCAGCAGCTTGGGGAGCGAGTTTAATGAGCAGTTCTTC
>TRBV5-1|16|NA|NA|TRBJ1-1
CASSSHGGRMNTEAFF
TGCGCCAGCAGCTCCCACGGGGGGAGGATGAACACTGAAGCTTTCTTT
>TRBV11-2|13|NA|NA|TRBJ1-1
CASSPVLNTEAFF
TGTGCCAGCAGCCCGGTCCTGAACACTGAAGCTTTCTTT
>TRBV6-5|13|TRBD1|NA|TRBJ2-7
CASSQGGPYEQYF
TGTGCCAGCAGTCAAGGGGGCCCCTACGAGCAGTACTTC
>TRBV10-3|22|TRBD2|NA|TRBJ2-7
CAISESRVSFRAGGPISYEQYF
TGTGCCATCAGTGAGTCGCGGGTTTCGTTTCGAGCGGGAGGGCCTATCTCCTACGAGCAGTACTTC
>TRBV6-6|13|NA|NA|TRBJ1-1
CASSSQGGTEAFF
TGTGCCAGCAGTTCCCAGGGTGGCACTGAAGCTTTCTTT
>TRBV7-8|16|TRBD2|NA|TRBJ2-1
CASSRTLAGIYNEQFF
TGTGCCAGCAGCCGCACACTAGCGGGAATCTACAATGAGCAGTTCTTC
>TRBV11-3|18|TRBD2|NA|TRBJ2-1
CASSLDQSGTSAPVEQFF
TGTGCCAGCAGCTTAGATCAGTCCGGGACTAGCGCGCCCGTGGAGCAGTTCTTC
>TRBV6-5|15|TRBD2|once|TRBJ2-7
CASNDASGGVYEQYF
TGTGCCAGCAATGACGCTAGCGGGGGGGTTTACGAGCAGTACTTC
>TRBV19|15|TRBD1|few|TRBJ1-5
CASSQWTGINQPQHF
TGTGCCAGTAGTCAATGGACAGGGATCAATCAGCCCCAGCATTTT
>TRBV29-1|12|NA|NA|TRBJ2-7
CSVLDGGYEQYF
TGCAGCGTCTTGGACGGGGGCTACGAGCAGTACTTC
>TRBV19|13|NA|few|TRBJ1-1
CASRGQGSTEAFF
TGTGCCAGTAGAGGGCAGGGATCCACTGAAGCTTTCTTT
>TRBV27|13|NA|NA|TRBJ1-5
CASSFSGYQPQHF
TGTGCCAGCAGTTTCTCAGGCTATCAGCCCCAGCATTTT